What follows is one T cell receptor beta chain and its context. Assay used: immunoSEQ multiplex PCR; TCRdb lists only in-frame clones, some missing. The sample has 150,000 or so clones, about 88% seen once. This entry belongs to a study of radiation and T cells in renal cell carcinoma. Time point defined: baseline pretreatment blood. As to treatment: 15 Gy SBRT to primary tumor, nephrectomy 4 weeks later. Clear cell pathology was present in this patient's renal cell carcinoma. This CDR3 comprises 14 residues. In germline, CDR1 is MNHEY, CDR2 SMNVEV (reference sequence). V lost 7 bases and J 8 bases, leaving 18 bases between the germline ends.

The sequenced sample was blood, obtained from a patient whose treatment included radiotherapy and nephrectomy. The clonotype comes from an older woman with renal cell carcinoma. This rearrangement joins TRBV27 to TRBJ2-1, with D tentatively TRBD1 (6 bases). The CDR3 sequence: CASNRQVRSDEQFF. DNA for the CDR3: TGTGCCAGCAACCGACAGGTCAGGTCGGATGAGCAGTTCTTC.